Listed below are T cell receptor beta chains from one sample, sequenced in a study of T cells in Graves' hyperthyroidism and ophthalmopathy. One entry per CDR3 protein results from TCRdb running MiXCR on the multiplex PCR reads. This table holds some 770,000 distinct CDR3 sequences, over 15% found once. Sequencing used blood. The receptors derive from a man younger than 35 with Graves' hyperthyroidism. Each CDR3 is given with its conserved first and last residue. The order of the fields is J gene, clone size, D gene, V gene, CDR3 protein, CDR3 DNA. The D gene is left open where the match is weak. The size of a clone is reported for some rows only, either as once, few or many, or as a class for expanded clones.

J: TRBJ2-7
size: .
D: TRBD1
V: TRBV20-1
CDR3: CSAREMGQATYEQYF
DNA: TGCAGTGCTAGAGAGATGGGACAGGCAACCTACGAGCAGTACTTC

J: TRBJ1-2
size: once
D: .
V: TRBV19
CDR3: CASSTPFGRSYGYTF
DNA: TGTGCCAGTAGTACCCCCTTTGGCAGGAGCTATGGCTACACCTTC

J: TRBJ1-1
size: .
D: TRBD1
V: TRBV11-3
CDR3: CASTSYRGQAFF
DNA: TGTGCCAGCACCTCATACAGGGGCCAAGCTTTCTTT

J: TRBJ2-3
size: many
D: .
V: TRBV6-1
CDR3: CASSPRATDTQYF
DNA: TGTGCCAGCAGCCCAAGGGCTACAGATACGCAGTATTTT

J: TRBJ2-7
size: .
D: .
V: TRBV4-1
CDR3: CASSQEYAHEQYF
DNA: TGCGCCAGCAGCCAAGAGTACGCCCACGAGCAGTACTTC

J: TRBJ1-2
size: few
D: .
V: TRBV5-1
CDR3: CASGRPGQEYGYTF
DNA: TGCGCCAGCGGAAGGCCGGGTCAGGAATATGGCTACACCTTC

J: TRBJ2-7
size: few
D: TRBD1
V: TRBV19
CDR3: CASSSRTGNEQYF
DNA: TGTGCCAGTAGTTCCCGGACAGGGAACGAGCAGTACTTC

J: TRBJ1-2
size: .
D: .
V: TRBV6-4
CDR3: CASSDPSGGYTF
DNA: TGTGCCAGCAGTGACCCGTCTGGTGGCTACACCTTC

J: TRBJ2-3
size: many
D: .
V: TRBV7-2
CDR3: CASSGLRVSTDTQYF
DNA: TGTGCCAGCAGCGGCCTCAGGGTTAGCACAGATACGCAGTATTTT

J: TRBJ2-3
size: few
D: .
V: TRBV29-1
CDR3: CSVETGADTQYF
DNA: TGCAGCGTTGAGACGGGAGCAGATACGCAGTATTTT

J: TRBJ1-5
size: .
D: .
V: TRBV28
CDR3: CASSWTVDWPQHF
DNA: TGTGCCAGCAGTTGGACGGTGGATTGGCCCCAGCATTTT

J: TRBJ1-4
size: .
D: .
V: TRBV29-1
CDR3: CSVGGNTPNEKLFF
DNA: TGCAGCGTTGGGGGGAACACCCCTAATGAAAAACTGTTTTTT

J: TRBJ2-1
size: .
D: .
V: TRBV4-3
CDR3: CASSQVQGHNEQFF
DNA: TGCGCCAGCAGCCAAGTGCAAGGACACAATGAGCAGTTCTTC

J: TRBJ2-7
size: few
D: TRBD2
V: TRBV6-1
CDR3: CASGLAGGRSYEQYF
DNA: TGTGCCAGCGGACTAGCGGGGGGACGCTCCTACGAGCAGTACTTC

J: TRBJ1-5
size: .
D: .
V: TRBV27
CDR3: CASSFNAVQADQPQHF
DNA: TGTGCCAGCAGTTTCAATGCGGTTCAGGCGGATCAGCCCCAGCATTTT

J: TRBJ2-1
size: few
D: .
V: TRBV7-2
CDR3: CASSLFAGTVSSYNEQFF
DNA: TGTGCCAGCAGCTTATTTGCAGGGACGGTTAGCTCCTACAATGAGCAGTTCTTC

J: TRBJ2-3
size: few
D: TRBD2
V: TRBV20-1
CDR3: CSATPRTSGRAGDTQYF
DNA: TGCAGTGCTACCCCGCGGACTAGCGGGAGGGCCGGAGATACGCAGTATTTT

J: TRBJ2-7
size: many
D: TRBD1
V: TRBV7-9
CDR3: CASSSLLGQMSSYEQYF
DNA: TGTGCCAGCAGCTCTCTTTTGGGACAGATGAGCTCCTACGAGCAGTACTTC

J: TRBJ2-3
size: many
D: TRBD2
V: TRBV12-3/TRBV12-4
CDR3: CASRRLTGRTTQYF
DNA: TGTGCCAGCAGGCGCTTGACCGGGAGGACTACGCAGTATTTT

J: TRBJ2-7
size: few
D: TRBD1
V: TRBV30
CDR3: CAWSYYRGLGEQYF
DNA: TGTGCCTGGAGTTACTACAGGGGGCTTGGCGAGCAGTACTTC

J: TRBJ2-6
size: many
D: .
V: TRBV7-9
CDR3: CASSLVGRANVLTF
DNA: TGTGCCAGCAGCTTAGTGGGTAGGGCCAACGTCCTGACTTTC

J: TRBJ2-3
size: many
D: TRBD2
V: TRBV28
CDR3: CASSPLAGVTDTQYF
DNA: TGTGCCAGCAGTCCCTTAGCGGGAGTGACAGATACGCAGTATTTT